The entry that follows covers one T cell receptor (beta chain) sequence. Its ends do not fully match the called genes, so a read error is possible. The entry originates in a study of graft-versus-host responses after intestinal transplantation. The protocol was immunoSEQ multiplex PCR, while the TCRdb copy is restricted to in-frame clones and leaves out a portion. The sample holds 2,300 or so clones, 25% to 30% seen once. The CDR3 runs to 18 residues. The germline gives CDR1 LGHNA, CDR2 YNFKEQ. The chain combines TRBV4-2 with TRBJ2-1; 12 bases are shared with TRBD2. The specimen comprised alloreactive CD4+ T cells from a mixed lymphocyte reaction culture, sampled before transplantation. The subset: CFSE-low proliferating T cells sorted from approximately 6-day pre-transplant mixed lymphocyte reaction (GvH or HvG direction). This clonotype was obtained from a human patient who was an organ donor for intestinal transplantation. In nucleotides, the CDR3 is TGTGCCGGCAGCCAAGATCGGGCTACTAGCGGGAGGATTAATGAGCAGTTCTTC. It codes for CAGSQDRATSGRINEQFF.